Listed below are T cell receptor beta chains from one sample, sequenced in a study of beta chain features in type 1 diabetes. Clones were sequenced by immunoSEQ multiplex PCR, and TCRdb holds only the in-frame ones, with some missing. This sample has 550,000 to 850,000 clones, with around an eighth found just once. The specimen sequenced was naive CD4+ T cells from blood. These receptors all stem from a man between 18 and 29 years old with type 1 diabetes. The CDR3 runs from the conserved cysteine through the conserved F or W.

V gene	CDR3 length	CDR3 protein
TRBV7-2	15	CASSLAAGYSYEQYF
TRBV6-1	17	CASIDGGASSGANVLTF
TRBV27	15	CASSPLQGSNQPQHF
TRBV18	14	CASSQTWVNTEAFF
TRBV29-1	10	CSVEEATQYF
TRBV7-9	15	CASSLVGSKNTEAFF
TRBV30	13	CAWSVSLHQPQHF
TRBV2	14	CASSPDTRSQPQHF
TRBV7-3	16	CASSSGLAGSTDTQYF
TRBV2	15	CASSHDDWSSYEQYF
TRBV11-3	16	CASSLGGGQGSYEQYF
TRBV2	15	CASSEAGLSNEKLFF
TRBV30	16	CAWSPGDRGFLTEAFF
TRBV5-1	15	CASSLQTGPLDGYTF
TRBV25-1	14	CASSEYHRDGGYTF
TRBV6-5	13	CASSASGDTEAFF
TRBV4-1	14	CASSQLEGQWPQHF
TRBV27	13	CASSLQGSEKLFF
TRBV11-3	13	CASSLTVNTEAFF
TRBV29-1	12	CSGRRERTEAFF
TRBV7-9	14	CASRGTGAYYGYTF
TRBV10-3	14	CATERGASTDTQYF
TRBV19	15	CAIRRDTVMNTEAFF
TRBV6-5	15	CASSYRGGGVDEQYF
TRBV5-4	13	CASSLAGGDEQYF
TRBV9	14	CASSVEGVAGELFF
TRBV15	15	CATSRGQGMNTEAFF
TRBV7-9	13	CASIARESYEQYF
TRBV5-4	14	CASSLQTPLGEAFF
TRBV5-1	13	CASSSNDEGEQFF
TRBV6-1	16	CASSEQGATSNQPQHF
TRBV5-1	14	CASSGPDVNTEAFF
TRBV9	16	CASSVLDREDNSPLHF
TRBV2	11	CASSGPGGYTF
TRBV28	13	CASRKQGQETQYF
TRBV7-2	13	CASGRATNEKLFF
TRBV18	13	CASSSFVADTQYF
TRBV19	14	CASTTTGGTTEAFF
TRBV7-9	14	CASSLHITVDTQYF
TRBV18	13	CASSPGINQPQHF
TRBV6-6	13	CASSSDSDYGYTF
TRBV4-1	14	CASSQEQLNQPQHF
TRBV23-1	14	CASSHRLRQSPLHF
TRBV30	15	CAWSVPGQGNYGYTF
TRBV19	14	CASSTQTGANVLTF
TRBV5-1	14	CASSLGRGWYEQYF
TRBV5-1	16	CASSLAGSTGANVLTF
TRBV7-3	14	CASSPVARDGELFF
TRBV6-5	12	CASSSGDSPLHF
TRBV29-1	14	CSVQGARRGTEAFF
TRBV11-2	16	CASSPPGLAGYNEQFF